Shown below are 31 T cell receptor beta chains from a single sample sequenced in a study of blood T cell repertoires in COVID-19. The protocol was immunoSEQ multiplex PCR, while the TCRdb copy is restricted to in-frame clones and leaves out a portion. The sample shows tens of thousands of clones, approximately 85% of them seen only once. The sample consisted of peripheral blood. Every receptor here comes from a human donor in a cohort sampled during active COVID-19.

The rearrangement uses TRBV2 and TRBJ2-1, with a tentative D call TRBD2 (6 bases). Germline loops: CDR1 SNHLY, CDR2 FYNNEI. This CDR3 comprises 14 residues. Trimming removed 11 bases at V and 4 bases at J, with 18 bases between. The CDR3 DNA reads TGTGCCTCCGGGGCGGGAAAAGGTTACAATGAGCAGTTCTTC. Translation gives CASGAGKGYNEQFF.

The V and J genes are TRBV6-6 and TRBJ1-4; TRBD1 matches 10 bases. Unmatched junction bases numbered 8, after V lost 6 bases and J lost 10 bases. Germline V gives CDR1 MNHNY, CDR2 SVGAGI (reference sequence). The CDR3 runs to 14 residues. The CDR3 region is CASSQDRGERKLFF. The CDR3 nucleotides are TGTGCCAGCAGCCAGGACAGGGGGGAGCGAAAACTGTTTTTT.

This clone was seen only a few times. V gene TRBV7-2 combines with J gene TRBJ2-7; TRBD1 agrees at 8 bases. In germline, CDR1 is SGHTA, CDR2 FQGNSA. CDR3 length equals 12 residues. After removal of 5 bases from V and 6 bases from J, the junction contained 3 bases not matched to a gene. The CDR3 is CASSVTGVEQYF. CDR3 bases: TGTGCCAGCAGCGTGACAGGGGTCGAGCAGTACTTC. Complete variable domain (other parts from reference TRBV7-2 and TRBJ2-7): GAGVSQSPSNKVTEKGKDVELRCDPISGHTALYWYRQSLGQGLEFLIYFQGNSAPDKSGLPSDRFSAERTGGSVSTLTIQRTQQEDSAVYLCASSVTGVEQYFGPGTRLTVT.

This clone was picked up a small number of times. The chain recombines TRBV15 with TRBJ2-7; 10 nucleotides agree with TRBD1. CDR1 is LNHNV, CDR2 YYDKDF, per germline (reference sequence). V gave up 0 bases and J gave up 2 bases; unmatched junction bases: 4. This CDR3 spans 16 amino acids. CDR3 DNA: TGTGCCACCAGCAGAGAGGGGACAGGGGAAGCCTACGAGCAGTACTTC. Encoded protein: CATSREGTGEAYEQYF.

This rearrangement joins TRBV29-1 to TRBJ2-2, with 7 bases fitting TRBD2. This CDR3 is built from 13 residues. Trimming cost V 3 bases and J 7 bases; bases outside gene matches: 5. The germline V gene has CDR1 SQVTM and CDR2 ANQGSEA. The CDR3 coding sequence is TGCAGCGTTGACTGGGGGGAGGGCGGGGAGCTGTTTTTT. Its protein is CSVDWGEGGELFF.

The chain carries TRBV2 and TRBJ1-5; TRBD1 matches at 9 bases. The V and J ends lost 0 bases and 6 bases, in that order; junction bases with no gene match: 3. From germline, CDR1 is SNHLY and CDR2 FYNNEI. The CDR3 is 15 residues long. DNA of the CDR3: TGTGCCAGCAGTGAAGCAGGGACAGGGACTCAGCCCCAGCATTTT. It specifies CASSEAGTGTQPQHF.

This chain connects TRBV7-3 to TRBJ2-7; possible D gene TRBD2, 5 bases. The germline V gene has CDR1 SGHTA and CDR2 FQGTGA. Trimming left V 5 bases short and J 1 base short, with 9 bases between. The CDR3 consists of 13 residues. CDR3 residues: CASSPSGSYEQYF. The CDR3 DNA follows: TGTGCCAGCAGCCCCTCGGGGTCCTACGAGCAGTACTTC.

This sequence joins TRBV4-1 and TRBJ2-1; tentative D call: TRBD2 (5 bases). V dropped 1 base and J dropped 2 bases, with 9 bases sitting between them. The CDR3 loop spans 15 amino acids. CDR1 MGHRA and CDR2 YSYEKL come from the germline V gene. The CDR3 DNA reads TGCGCCAGCAGCCAAGCGGGGATAGCCTACAATGAGCAGTTCTTC. As protein: CASSQAGIAYNEQFF.

This rearrangement joins TRBV12-5 to TRBJ1-2; TRBD1 agrees at 8 bases. Per germline, CDR1 LGHNT and CDR2 FRNRAP. This CDR3 has 13 residues. V dropped 5 bases and J dropped 8; count of bases not matched to a gene: 7. Here the CDR3 reads CASGAQGARGYTF. The DNA of the CDR3 is TGTGCTAGTGGTGCGCAGGGGGCAAGGGGCTACACCTTC.

V is TRBV12-3 or TRBV12-4 and J is TRBJ2-7; D perhaps matches TRBD2 (5 bases). The CDR3 is made up of 13 amino acids. Trimming left V 4 bases short and J 7 bases short, with 14 bases between. The CDR3 DNA is TGTGCCAGCAGTTCCCCTACTAGAGGGGAGCAGTACTTC. Protein sequence: CASSSPTRGEQYF.

The V call is TRBV5-5, the J call TRBJ1-2; TRBD1 matches 10 bases. V trimming: 4 bases; J trimming: 7 bases; junction bases outside the gene matches: 10. CDR3 length: 15 residues. Germline loops: CDR1 SGHKS, CDR2 YYEKEE (reference sequence). CDR3 sequence (DNA): TGTGCCAGCAGCGGACGGACAGGGGGTGTAAGTGGCTACACCTTC. This gives the protein CASSGRTGGVSGYTF. The full variable domain, completed using reference TRBV5-5 and TRBJ1-2, is DAGVTQSPTHLIKTRGQQVTLRCSPISGHKSVSWYQQVLGQGPQFIFQYYEKEERGRGNFPDRFSARQFPNYSSELNVNALLLGDSALYLCASSGRTGGVSGYTFGSGTRLTVV.

The rearrangement uses TRBV3-1 (or the pseudogene TRBV3-2) and TRBJ2-2, with unresolved D. The CDR3 is made up of 19 amino acids. The germline gives CDR1 LGHDT, CDR2 YNNKEL (reference sequence). V dropped 0 bases and J dropped 3 bases, with 20 bases sitting between them. For the CDR3, the DNA is TGTGCCAGCAGCCAAGATAAATTAGAGGTTAAGTATCACACCGGGGAGCTGTTTTTT. Amino acid sequence: CASSQDKLEVKYHTGELFF.

The chain has TRBV30 and TRBJ1-1; 10 positions agree with TRBD1. Per germline, CDR1 GTSNPN and CDR2 SVGIG (reference sequence). This CDR3 contains 14 residues. V gave up 5 bases and J gave up 1 base; unmatched junction bases: 4. The CDR3 DNA is TGTGCCTGGCGGACAGGGGGGTGGAACACTGAAGCTTTCTTT. Translation: CAWRTGGWNTEAFF. The whole variable domain, filled in from reference TRBV30 and TRBJ1-1, reads SQTIHQWPATLVQPVGSPLSLECTVEGTSNPNLYWYRQAAGRGLQLLFYSVGIGQISSEVPQNLSASRPQDRQFILSSKKLLLSDSGFYLCAWRTGGWNTEAFFGQGTRLTVV.

The chain is built from TRBV12-3 or TRBV12-4 and TRBJ2-3; unclear D gene. This CDR3 spans 13 amino acids. V lost 2 bases and J lost 6, with 9 bases in between. CDR3 in DNA: TGTGCCAGCAGTTTATCCGAGGCGGATACGCAGTATTTT. Protein product: CASSLSEADTQYF.

This clone counts as medium-sized. This chain's CDR3 is CASSETSGGADTQYF. Written as DNA, the CDR3 is TGTGCCAGCAGTGAGACTAGCGGGGGGGCAGATACGCAGTATTTT. The chain recombines TRBV6-1 with TRBJ2-3; 14 nucleotides align to TRBD2. CDR3 length: 15 residues. V lost 3 bases and J lost 4; bases outside the gene matches: 0. CDR1 and CDR2 from the germline V gene are MNHNS and SASEGT.

Here the CDR3 DNA reads TGTGCCAGTAGTTCCGGCTACAGAAGGACCTACGAGCAGTACTTC. It is translated as CASSSGYRRTYEQYF. This chain joins TRBV19 and TRBJ2-7; no definite D call. V was shortened by 5 bases and J by 2 bases, with 16 bases between the two germline ends. The germline CDR1 and CDR2 sequences are LNHDA and SQIVND (reference sequence). The length of the CDR3 is 15 residues.

This clone was seen a single time. V is TRBV11-2 and J is TRBJ2-7, with a weak D call TRBD2 (6 bases). CDR1 and CDR2 from the germline V gene are SGHAT and FQNNGV. Trimming took 11 bases from V and 7 from J, leaving 18 bases between them. The CDR3 loop spans 12 amino acids. CDR3 loop: CAVNSGSGEQYF. CDR3 coding DNA: TGTGCCGTAAATTCGGGGAGCGGGGAGCAGTACTTC.

The V call is TRBV7-9, the J call TRBJ2-1; maybe TRBD1 (7 bases). Germline values: CDR1 SEHNR, CDR2 FQNEAQ (reference sequence). The CDR3 has 14 residues. Trimming stripped 5 bases from V and 9 bases from J, with 17 bases between. CDR3 loop: CASSPYDRDSEQFF. The DNA of the CDR3 is TGTGCCAGCAGCCCCTATGACAGGGACTCTGAGCAGTTCTTC. The variable domain in full, completed from reference TRBV7-9 and TRBJ2-1, reads DTGVSQNPRHKITKRGQNVTFRCDPISEHNRLYWYRQTLGQGPEFLTYFQNEAQLEKSRLLSDRFSAERPKGSFSTLEIQRTEQGDSAMYLCASSPYDRDSEQFFGPGTRLTVL.

This chain connects TRBV19 to TRBJ2-5, with a weak D call TRBD2 (5 bases). The CDR3 consists of 14 residues. CDR1 LNHDA and CDR2 SQIVND come from the germline V gene (reference sequence). Trimming pared 1 base from V and 5 bases from J, leaving 11 bases between. For the CDR3, the DNA is TGTGCCAGTAGTATAGGGCCGGGGAGCGAGACCCAGTACTTC. This sequence encodes CASSIGPGSETQYF.

In its sample, this clone was seen once. The chain employs TRBV4-3 and TRBJ1-6; a weak D match, TRBD1 (6 bases). Germline CDR1 LGHNA, CDR2 YSLEER. The CDR3 totals 15 residues. V lost 0 bases and J 4 bases, leaving 7 bases between the germline ends. This chain's CDR3 is CASSQEDSYNSPLHF. CDR3 nucleotide sequence: TGCGCCAGCAGCCAAGAGGACAGTTATAATTCACCCCTCCACTTT.

This clone has only a few counts. This chain links TRBV7-2 with TRBJ2-2; 8 bases line up with TRBD2. Germline V gives CDR1 SGHTA, CDR2 FQGNSA. The length of the CDR3 is 15 residues. V lost 4 bases, J lost 5 bases, and 6 bases stayed unmatched. The CDR3 DNA follows: TGTGCCAGCAGCTCGGCGGGAGGAGGGACCGGGGAGCTGTTTTTT. Its protein is CASSSAGGGTGELFF.

Turning to this clone: Distinct nucleotide sequences in the sample also encode this CDR3. The chain combines TRBV9 with TRBJ2-7; TRBD1 agrees at 8 bases. The CDR3 loop spans 13 amino acids. Germline loops: CDR1 SGDLS, CDR2 YYNGEE. The ends lost 3 bases at V and 2 bases at J; junction bases unmatched: 1. CDR3 DNA sequence: TGTGCCAGCAGCGCACAGGGGGCCTACGAGCAGTACTTC. Protein: CASSAQGAYEQYF.

This sequence joins TRBV2 and TRBJ1-3, with a tentative D call TRBD1 (5 bases). Germline CDR1 SNHLY, CDR2 FYNNEI. V lost 0 bases to trimming and J lost 9 bases, with 21 bases between them. The CDR3 runs to 17 residues. The CDR3 protein is CASSEAPQWKQDCTIYF. DNA for the CDR3: TGTGCCAGCAGTGAAGCGCCTCAGTGGAAACAGGATTGCACCATATATTTT.

J is TRBJ2-3 and V is TRBV7-6; 7 positions match TRBD2. J gave up 4 bases and V 5 bases, and 12 bases lay outside the gene matches. This CDR3 spans 16 amino acids. Per germline, CDR1 SGHVS and CDR2 FNYEAQ. In DNA form, the CDR3 reads TGTGCCAGCAGCCCCCCTACTAGCGCGGGACCAGATACGCAGTATTTT. It codes for CASSPPTSAGPDTQYF.

V usage is TRBV29-1 and J usage is TRBJ1-1; no firm D call. This CDR3 is 13 amino acids long. The germline V and J ends were trimmed by 4 bases and 1 base, with 10 bases remaining between them. In germline, CDR1 is SQVTM, CDR2 ANQGSEA. The CDR3 sequence is CSVAGAGNTEAFF. The CDR3 DNA reads as TGCAGCGTTGCTGGTGCAGGGAACACTGAAGCTTTCTTT.

The rearrangement joins TRBV7-2 to TRBJ1-1; D is ambiguous. The CDR3 consists of 15 residues. Trimming pared 5 bases from V and 1 base from J, leaving 14 bases between. Germline V gene lookup returns CDR1 SGHTA and CDR2 FQGNSA. The CDR3 DNA is TGTGCCAGCAGCCGTCGTCGCGGAGCGAACACTGAAGCTTTCTTT. This codes for CASSRRRGANTEAFF.

The V and J genes are TRBV28 and TRBJ1-3; the D is unclear. Per germline, CDR1 MDHEN and CDR2 SYDVKM. The CDR3 totals 12 residues. Trimming removed 4 bases at V and 4 bases at J, with 5 bases between. The CDR3 sequence: CASSSPGNTIYF. CDR3 bases: TGTGCCAGCAGTTCCCCGGGAAACACCATATATTTT.

Only a few counts were recorded for this clone. V and J are TRBV2 and TRBJ1-5, with 9 nucleotides matching TRBD1. This CDR3 is built from 15 residues. Germline values: CDR1 SNHLY, CDR2 FYNNEI. The ends lost 7 bases at V and 4 bases at J; junction bases unmatched: 8. CDR3 nucleotides: TGTGCCAGCACCCGGACAGGGGCAGGAAATCAGCCCCAGCATTTT. As protein: CASTRTGAGNQPQHF.

The chain recombines TRBV18 with TRBJ2-5; D is ambiguous. This CDR3 contains 14 residues. Germline lookup yields CDR1 KGHSH and CDR2 LQKENI. V was clipped by 3 bases and J by 4 bases, with 12 bases between them. Here the CDR3 DNA reads TGTGCCAGCTCACCGGGCGCCGGATCAGAGACCCAGTACTTC. It translates to CASSPGAGSETQYF.

This clone occurred once. CDR3 DNA: TGCAGTGCAACTAGCGGTTACGAGCAGTACTTC. It specifies CSATSGYEQYF. V usage is TRBV20-1 and J usage is TRBJ2-7; TRBD2 matches 8 bases. V was clipped by 6 bases and J by 4 bases; unmatched bases: 2. The CDR3 length is 11 residues. Germline assignment: CDR1 DFQATT and CDR2 SNEGSKA (reference sequence).

This clone was recorded only once. This chain joins TRBV11-3 and TRBJ2-7, with no clear D. CDR3 size: 14 residues. V was clipped by 1 base and J by 0 bases, with 7 bases between them. Looked up from germline, CDR1 is SGHNT and CDR2 is YENEEA. The CDR3 here is CASSLGLDSYEQYF. CDR3 DNA sequence: TGTGCCAGCAGCTTAGGGCTAGACTCCTACGAGCAGTACTTC.